These 7 T cell receptor delta chains came from one sample sequenced in a study of Vδ1+ human thymocytes. Sequences come from RNA converted to cDNA by reverse transcription. Multiplex PCR used pooled V-gene forward primers and a constant-region reverse primer to amplify CDR3s. TCRdb made new clone calls on the multiplex PCR reads using CATT. The data contain 50,000 to 75,000 delta-chain clones, about 16% of them singletons. These TCRs' antigens remain unknown. Study-wide points: Highly polyclonal TRG and TRD repertoires with Gaussian CDR3 length distributions appeared in thymus.

The sample consisted of Vdelta1+ gamma-delta thymocytes from the thymus. Specified subset: FACS-sorted CD3+ TCRalphabeta- TCRVdelta1+ TCRVdelta2- thymocytes. These receptors were taken from a girl less than two years old who had congenital heart surgery.

V gene TRDV1 combines with J gene TRDJ1; D assignment may be TRDD2 or TRDD3 (9 bases each). With 4 bases removed from V and 1 base from J, the gap between germline ends came to 31 bases. Germline CDR1 and CDR2: TSWWSYY and QGS. The CDR3 covers 21 residues. The CDR3 nucleotides are TGTGCTCTTGGGGTGGGCCTTCCTACTCCTTCGTACTGGGGGACCACCGATAAACTCATCTTT. Residues: CALGVGLPTPSYWGTTDKLIF.

This chain connects TRDV1 to TRDJ1; D remains unclear. Germline V CDR1 and CDR2: TSWWSYY, QGS. The V gene lost 4 bases and the J gene lost 0 bases, with 21 bases spanning the gap. The CDR3 totals 18 residues. For the CDR3, the DNA is TGTGCTCTTGGGGTCTCAATCCACAGAGAGTTATACACCGATAAACTCATCTTT. As protein: CALGVSIHRELYTDKLIF.

This clone was detected only a few times. This sequence joins TRDV1 and TRDJ1, with D perhaps TRDD3 (7 bases). The CDR3 contains 20 residues. The ends were cut back, 1 base at V and 1 base at J, with 25 bases in the middle. Germline V gene sequence: CDR1 TSWWSYY, CDR2 QGS. CDR3 protein: CALGERCWLSYRGITDKLIF. The CDR3 DNA reads as TGTGCTCTTGGGGAACGGTGTTGGCTTTCCTATCGGGGGATCACCGATAAACTCATCTTT.

The V gene is TRDV1, the J gene TRDJ1; 7 bases fit TRDD3. The V segment lost 4 bases and the J segment 0 bases; nucleotides outside the gene matches: 26. The CDR3 totals 22 residues. Germline V gene sequence: CDR1 TSWWSYY, CDR2 QGS. The CDR3 is CALGGNYPSRACWGCNTDKLIF. For the CDR3, the DNA is TGTGCTCTTGGGGGGAATTATCCTAGTCGGGCGTGCTGGGGGTGTAACACCGATAAACTCATCTTT.

This clone was detected a few times. The chain joins TRAV29/DV5 to TRDJ3; maybe TRDD3 (5 bases). Germline-derived CDR1 and CDR2 are NSMFDY and ISSIKDK. V lost 1 base to trimming and J lost 0 bases, with 17 bases between them. CDR3 length equals 19 residues. CDR3 in DNA: TGTGCAGCAAGCTGGCGTGAGGGATGCAGCTCCTGGGACACCCGACAGATGTTTTTC. Amino acid sequence: CAASWREGCSSWDTRQMFF.

In its sample, this clone was seen a few times. The V gene is TRDV1, the J gene TRDJ1, with TRDD3 matching over 11 bases. V shed 3 bases, J shed 2 bases, and the junction held 23 bases outside the gene matches. CDR1 and CDR2 (germline): TSWWSYY, QGS. The CDR3 is made up of 22 amino acids. CDR3: CALGDLRALPAYWGIGTDKLIF. CDR3 sequence (DNA): TGTGCTCTTGGGGATCTAAGGGCCCTTCCGGCGTACTGGGGGATAGGAACCGATAAACTCATCTTT.

The rearrangement links TRDV1 to TRDJ1, with D perhaps matching TRDD3 (6 bases). V was pared by 1 base and J by 3 bases, with 24 bases between. Germline V lookup: CDR1 TSWWSYY, CDR2 QGS. The CDR3 totals 19 residues. In DNA form, the CDR3 reads TGTGCTCTTGGGGAACGTAGCCTACCTGGGGACTACGGGGCCGATAAACTCATCTTT. Translation gives CALGERSLPGDYGADKLIF.